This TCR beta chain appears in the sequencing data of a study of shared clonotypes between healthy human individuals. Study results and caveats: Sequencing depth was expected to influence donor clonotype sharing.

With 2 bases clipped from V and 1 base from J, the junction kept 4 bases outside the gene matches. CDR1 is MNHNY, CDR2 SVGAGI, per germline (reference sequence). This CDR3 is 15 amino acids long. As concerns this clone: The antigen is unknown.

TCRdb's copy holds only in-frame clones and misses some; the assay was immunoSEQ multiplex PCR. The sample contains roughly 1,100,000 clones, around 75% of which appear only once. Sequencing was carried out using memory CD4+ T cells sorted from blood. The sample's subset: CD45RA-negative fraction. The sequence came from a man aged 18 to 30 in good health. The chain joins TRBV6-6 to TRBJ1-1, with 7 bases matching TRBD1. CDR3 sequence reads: CASSYIQGGNTEAFF. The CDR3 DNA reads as TGTGCCAGCAGTTACATTCAGGGGGGGAACACTGAAGCTTTCTTT.